This TCR beta chain originates from a study of T cells in tuberculosis. Study as a whole: T cells were selected with CD1B tetramers loaded with glucose monomycolate. A South African cohort included IGRA-negative adolescents, latently infected IGRA-positive adolescents and adults with active tuberculosis.

General study results and limits: GEM motif frequencies gave 55% to 75% accuracy; the GMM repertoire gave about 90%.

Generated by immunoSEQ multiplex PCR, the TCRdb table keeps only in-frame clones and is missing some. The data contain roughly 35,000 clones, around 93% of them singletons. About this clone: The antigen remains unidentified.

The CDR3 length is 14 residues. CDR1 and CDR2 (germline): SGHRS, YFSETQ. V was trimmed by 4 bases and J by 1 base, leaving 11 bases between them. The genes are TRBV5-1 and TRBJ1-1; a possible D gene is TRBD1 (5 bases). This clonotype was obtained from a donor between 5 and 29 years old with latent tuberculosis or without tuberculosis infection. Some clones in this sample may be carry-over from other donors' samples. The sequenced material came from PBMCs. Here the CDR3 DNA reads TGCGCCAGCAGCCAACAGGTAGCGAACACTGAAGCTTTCTTT. Translation gives CASSQQVANTEAFF.